The 18 T cell receptor beta chains listed next were all sequenced from one sample in a study of shared clonotypes between healthy human individuals. The method was immunoSEQ multiplex PCR; TCRdb's version includes in-frame clones alone and lacks a portion of them. The data show approximately 980,000 clones, over 60% seen once. Sequenced material: memory CD4+ T cells sorted from blood. Indicated subset: CD45RA-negative fraction. The receptors here all came from a man younger than 35 in good health.

In regard to this clone: One base away lies a much larger clone, so this may be a sequencing read error. This chain joins TRBV5-8 and TRBJ1-3; 9 nucleotides line up with TRBD1. The CDR3 consists of 14 residues. The germline CDR1 and CDR2 sequences are SGHTS and YDEGEE. The trim removed 5 bases at V and 5 bases at J, leaving 5 bases unmatched. DNA for the CDR3: TGTGCCAGCAGTCGGGACAGGGATCGAAACACCATATATTTT. Translation gives CASSRDRDRNTIYF.

This clone occurred a few times. The sample contains more than one DNA sequence encoding this CDR3. The chain employs TRBV5-1 and TRBJ2-7; D is undetermined. CDR1 and CDR2 (germline): SGHRS, YFSETQ. V was cut by 0 bases and J by 0 bases, with 7 bases left in between. The CDR3 has 14 amino acids. Here the CDR3 reads CASSLGGSSYEQYF. The CDR3 DNA follows: TGCGCCAGCAGCTTGGGCGGTAGCTCCTACGAGCAGTACTTC.

This clone was found many times. This sequence joins TRBV7-2 and TRBJ1-1, with D possibly being TRBD1 (5 bases). Germline CDR1 SGHTA, CDR2 FQGNSA. CDR3 size: 14 residues. V was clipped by 5 bases and J by 1 base, with 11 bases between them. The CDR3 spells CASSPPGGNTEAFF. In nucleotides, the CDR3 is TGTGCCAGCAGCCCGCCGGGGGGGAACACTGAAGCTTTCTTT.

Comments on this clone: This specimen includes other DNA sequences encoding the same CDR3. This chain connects TRBV5-1 to TRBJ1-5; D remains ambiguous. CDR1 SGHRS and CDR2 YFSETQ come from the germline V gene. This CDR3 has 14 residues. Deletions cut 4 bases from V and 1 base from J, with 9 bases between. Here the CDR3 DNA reads TGCGCCAGCAGCCCGACGGCCAGCAATCAGCCCCAGCATTTT. Encoded protein: CASSPTASNQPQHF.

Note on this clone: An end of the junction differs from the germline gene, which may be a read error. This chain uses TRBV7-9 with TRBJ1-1; 10 bases agree with TRBD1. This CDR3 spans 15 amino acids. CDR1 SEHNR and CDR2 FQNEAQ come from the germline V gene (reference sequence). CDR3 DNA: TGTGCCAGCAGCCTAGCGGGACAGGGGATTGGTGAAGCTTTCTTT. Amino acids: CASSLAGQGIGEAFF.

The chain uses TRBV4-3 and TRBJ2-1; D is perhaps TRBD1 or TRBD2 (7 bases each). CDR1 is LGHNA, CDR2 YSLEER, per germline. The CDR3 contains 17 residues. Trimming removed 0 bases at V and 8 bases at J, with 20 bases between. CDR3 sequence (DNA): TGCGCCAGCAGCCAAGACACAGGGGCGGGAGATATTGATGAGCAGTTCTTC. It specifies CASSQDTGAGDIDEQFF.

The chain links TRBV7-8 to TRBJ2-3; possible D gene TRBD1, 6 bases. From germline, CDR1 is SGHVS and CDR2 FQNEAQ. This CDR3 is 16 amino acids long. The ends were cut back, 2 bases at V and 2 bases at J, with 14 bases in the middle. The CDR3: CASSLFQGSITDTQYF. The CDR3 DNA sequence: TGTGCCAGCAGCTTATTCCAGGGGTCAATCACAGATACGCAGTATTTT.

This clone was recorded only once. The chain couples TRBV5-5 to TRBJ2-7, with D hard to call. The V end was cut by 0 bases, the J end by 6 bases, with 7 bases between. This CDR3 is 12 amino acids long. Per the germline V gene, CDR1 is SGHKS and CDR2 is YYEKEE (reference sequence). The CDR3 protein is CASSLESSEQYF. CDR3 DNA sequence: TGTGCCAGCAGCTTGGAAAGCAGCGAGCAGTACTTC.

The chain carries TRBV9 and TRBJ2-1, with 8 nucleotides matching TRBD2. V lost 3 bases and J lost 3; bases outside the gene matches: 5. The CDR3 has 15 residues. Germline-derived CDR1 and CDR2 are SGDLS and YYNGEE. CDR3 protein: CASSESGGSYNEQFF. CDR3 in DNA: TGTGCCAGCAGCGAGTCGGGGGGGAGCTACAATGAGCAGTTCTTC.

The chain combines TRBV10-3 with TRBJ1-2; 7 bases are shared with TRBD1. The V gene's germline CDR1 is ENHRY and CDR2 SYGVKD. CDR3 size: 12 residues. With 8 bases clipped from V and 4 bases from J, the junction kept 4 bases outside the gene matches. The CDR3 spells CAIQGEAYGYTF. The CDR3 bases are TGTGCCATCCAGGGGGAGGCCTATGGCTACACCTTC.

This chain connects TRBV30 to TRBJ2-7, with D maybe TRBD1 (5 bases). The length of the CDR3 is 17 residues. Trimming shortened V by 3 bases and J by 1 base, and 22 bases separated the two germline ends. The germline V gene has CDR1 GTSNPN and CDR2 SVGIG (reference sequence). This CDR3 reads CAWRLKGQPPRSYEQYF. The CDR3 DNA is TGTGCCTGGAGACTTAAGGGGCAGCCTCCCAGATCCTACGAGCAGTACTTC.

This clone has just one count. The chain employs TRBV7-2 and TRBJ2-2; 9 nucleotides agree with TRBD2. The ends lost 2 bases at V and 4 bases at J; junction bases unmatched: 2. The CDR3 has 15 residues. Germline V gene sequence: CDR1 SGHTA, CDR2 FQGNSA. DNA for the CDR3: TGTGCCAGCAGCTTAAATAGCGGGGGCACCGGGGAGCTGTTTTTT. As protein: CASSLNSGGTGELFF. The complete variable domain, with remaining parts taken from reference TRBV7-2 and TRBJ2-2, reads GAGVSQSPSNKVTEKGKDVELRCDPISGHTALYWYRQSLGQGLEFLIYFQGNSAPDKSGLPSDRFSAERTGGSVSTLTIQRTQQEDSAVYLCASSLNSGGTGELFFGEGSRLTVL.

The V and J genes are TRBV2 and TRBJ2-2, with 9 bases fitting TRBD1. Germline loops: CDR1 SNHLY, CDR2 FYNNEI. This CDR3 has 15 residues. With 7 bases clipped from V and 5 bases from J, the junction kept 8 bases outside the gene matches. CDR3 DNA: TGTGCCAGCACTCCGGGACAGGGTGTAACCGGGGAGCTGTTTTTT. Translated, it gives CASTPGQGVTGELFF.

The chain employs TRBV7-2 and TRBJ2-3; D assignment may be TRBD1 or TRBD2 (6 bases each). Germline CDR1 SGHTA, CDR2 FQGNSA. The CDR3 contains 15 residues. Trimming shortened V by 5 bases and J by 4 bases, and 16 bases separated the two germline ends. CDR3 amino acids: CASSPGGRDADTQYF. Written as DNA, the CDR3 is TGTGCCAGCAGCCCTGGGGGGCGGGATGCAGATACGCAGTATTTT.

The chain carries TRBV28 and TRBJ2-7; possible D gene TRBD2, 6 bases. V lost 3 bases to trimming and J lost 5 bases, with 20 bases between them. This CDR3 spans 16 amino acids. In germline, CDR1 is MDHEN, CDR2 SYDVKM. CDR3 residues: CASSLGGTGVAHEQYF. The CDR3 DNA reads as TGTGCCAGCAGTTTGGGGGGTACTGGGGTGGCCCACGAGCAGTACTTC.

The V gene is TRBV7-2, the J gene TRBJ2-7; 7 positions agree with TRBD1. The CDR3 extends over 14 amino acids. J lost 7 bases, V lost 5 bases, and 11 bases had no gene match. Germline values: CDR1 SGHTA, CDR2 FQGNSA. This CDR3 is CASSRDSATGEQYF. DNA of the CDR3: TGTGCCAGCAGCCGGGACAGCGCGACGGGGGAGCAGTACTTC. Filled out from reference TRBV7-2 and TRBJ2-7, the complete variable domain reads GAGVSQSPSNKVTEKGKDVELRCDPISGHTALYWYRQSLGQGLEFLIYFQGNSAPDKSGLPSDRFSAERTGGSVSTLTIQRTQQEDSAVYLCASSRDSATGEQYFGPGTRLTVT.

This chain connects TRBV19 to TRBJ1-5; unclear D gene. The germline V gene encodes CDR1 LNHDA and CDR2 SQIVND (reference sequence). The CDR3 spans 13 residues. V lost 9 bases to trimming and J lost 11 bases, with 20 bases between them. CDR3 in DNA: TGTGCCAGCTCTGACATATCCGATGCGTCCCAGCATTTT. It yields the protein CASSDISDASQHF.

This rearrangement joins TRBV6-5 to TRBJ2-5; 7 bases are a match to TRBD2. Trimming took 4 bases from V and 5 from J; bases not matched to a gene: 10. Germline CDR1 is MNHEY and CDR2 is SVGAGI. The CDR3 extends over 15 amino acids. The CDR3: CASSSSGVNSETQYF. For the CDR3, the DNA is TGTGCCAGCAGTTCGAGCGGGGTCAACTCGGAGACCCAGTACTTC.